One sample yielded the 25 T cell receptor beta chains listed below, sequenced in a study of T cell responses to AZD1222 COVID-19 vaccine. Assay: immunoSEQ multiplex PCR; the TCRdb copy retains only in-frame clones and omits some. The data contain 100,000 to 150,000 clones, roughly 85% of them seen just once; the ten biggest clones take up roughly 8.7%. This specimen was peripheral blood, taken 28 days after the second dose of the MenACWY control vaccine. The receptor set was obtained from an adult who received the MenACWY meningococcal vaccine as a control.

The chain combines TRBV28 with TRBJ2-5, with D maybe TRBD2 (7 bases). This CDR3 has 15 amino acids. V lost 5 bases, J lost 3 bases, and 16 bases lay in between. Germline V CDR1 and CDR2: MDHEN, SYDVKM. CDR3 in amino acids: CASSGRGTAEETQYF. In nucleotides, the CDR3 is TGTGCCAGCAGTGGGAGGGGGACGGCCGAAGAGACCCAGTACTTC.

This chain uses TRBV24-1 with TRBJ2-3; 8 positions match TRBD2. The CDR3 loop spans 13 amino acids. Looked up from germline, CDR1 is KGHDR and CDR2 is SFDVKD. The J segment lost 4 bases and the V segment lost 9 bases, leaving 5 bases of the junction unmatched. In nucleotides, the CDR3 is TGTGCCACCTCGGGAGGGGGAGCAGATACGCAGTATTTT. The encoded protein is CATSGGGADTQYF.

The chain uses TRBV7-9 and TRBJ1-5; D remains ambiguous. The ends were cut back, 3 bases at V and 7 bases at J, with 7 bases in the middle. The CDR3 spans 12 residues. Germline assignment: CDR1 SEHNR and CDR2 FQNEAQ (reference sequence). CDR3 sequence: CASSFGEQPQHF. The CDR3 DNA is TGTGCCAGCAGCTTCGGGGAACAGCCCCAGCATTTT.

This clone has only a few counts. The chain employs TRBV9 and TRBJ1-6; no firm D call. This CDR3 comprises 13 residues. Germline V gene lookup returns CDR1 SGDLS and CDR2 YYNGEE. V dropped 3 bases and J dropped 7 bases, with 8 bases sitting between them. For the CDR3, the DNA is TGTGCCAGCAGCGACTTCAGAAATTCACCCCTCCACTTT. This translates into CASSDFRNSPLHF.

The chain joins TRBV29-1 to TRBJ1-1; no clear D gene. With 6 bases removed from V and 5 bases from J, the gap between germline ends came to 7 bases. CDR1 is SQVTM and CDR2 is ANQGSEA in the germline V gene. There are 10 residues in the CDR3. The CDR3 region has the DNA TGCAGCGTAAGAGGGACTGAAGCTTTCTTT. As protein: CSVRGTEAFF. The whole variable domain, remainder taken from reference TRBV29-1 and TRBJ1-1, is SAVISQKPSRDICQRGTSLTIQCQVDSQVTMMFWYRQQPGQSLTLIATANQGSEATYESGFVIDKFPISRPNLTFSTLTVSNMSPEDSSIYLCSVRGTEAFFGQGTRLTVV.

The chain links TRBV7-9 to TRBJ1-5, with no clear D. Germline CDR1 and CDR2: SEHNR and FQNEAQ (reference sequence). The CDR3 has 14 residues. V was cut by 2 bases and J by 0 bases, with 5 bases left in between. CDR3 loop: CASSLQNSNQPQHF. The DNA for the CDR3 is TGTGCCAGCAGCTTACAGAATAGCAATCAGCCCCAGCATTTT.

This clone appeared a single time. This chain links TRBV6-1 with TRBJ1-3, with D uncertain. V was shortened by 2 bases and J by 5 bases, with 10 bases between the two germline ends. Germline assignment: CDR1 MNHNS and CDR2 SASEGT. The CDR3 has 14 residues. The CDR3 is CASSETIHRNTIYF. The CDR3 DNA sequence: TGTGCCAGCAGTGAAACCATACATAGAAACACCATATATTTT.

This chain connects TRBV29-1 to TRBJ1-1; tentative D call: TRBD1 (5 bases). The CDR3 is 12 residues long. Trimming pared 6 bases from V and 2 bases from J, leaving 10 bases between. Germline V gives CDR1 SQVTM, CDR2 ANQGSEA. CDR3 loop: CSVGEQNTEAFF. CDR3 sequence (DNA): TGCAGCGTAGGGGAACAAAACACTGAAGCTTTCTTT.

J is TRBJ2-1 and V is TRBV5-6; D uncertain. CDR1 is SGHDT and CDR2 is YYEEEE in the germline V gene. This CDR3 has 15 amino acids. Trimming removed 2 bases from V and 0 bases from J, with 9 bases in between. CDR3 loop: CASSFSGTSYNEQFF. The CDR3 nucleotides read TGTGCCAGCAGCTTTAGTGGAACCTCCTACAATGAGCAGTTCTTC.

This sequence joins TRBV7-9 and TRBJ1-1; D possibly corresponds to TRBD1 (6 bases). The CDR3 loop spans 16 amino acids. Germline V gene sequence: CDR1 SEHNR, CDR2 FQNEAQ (reference sequence). The ends were cut back, 7 bases at V and 3 bases at J, with 21 bases in the middle. The CDR3 bases are TGTGCCAGCAACTCTGGTTGGGGGCAGGAGGACACTGAAGCTTTCTTT. Protein sequence: CASNSGWGQEDTEAFF. The full variable domain, completed using reference TRBV7-9 and TRBJ1-1, is DTGVSQNPRHKITKRGQNVTFRCDPISEHNRLYWYRQTLGQGPEFLTYFQNEAQLEKSRLLSDRFSAERPKGSFSTLEIQRTEQGDSAMYLCASNSGWGQEDTEAFFGQGTRLTVV.

A few counts support this clone. The chain links TRBV4-1 to TRBJ2-7; TRBD2 aligns across 11 bases. Germline CDR1 and CDR2: MGHRA and YSYEKL. Unmatched junction bases numbered 7, after V lost 2 bases and J lost 4 bases. The CDR3 totals 16 residues. The CDR3 bases are TGCGCCAGCAGCCAATCCCAGACTAGCGGGGCTTACGAGCAGTACTTC. This encodes CASSQSQTSGAYEQYF.

This chain uses TRBV30 with TRBJ1-2; D uncertain. V was trimmed by 4 bases and J by 7 bases, leaving 13 bases between them. CDR1 and CDR2 from the germline V gene are GTSNPN and SVGIG (reference sequence). The CDR3 is 12 amino acids. The CDR3 DNA reads as TGTGCCTGGACTAAGACCCCACTTGGCTACACCTTC. Its protein product is CAWTKTPLGYTF.

V gene TRBV5-4 combines with J gene TRBJ2-1, with 7 bases fitting TRBD2. V trimming: 0 bases; J trimming: 6 bases; junction bases outside the gene matches: 3. The CDR3 runs to 14 residues. The germline V gene has CDR1 SGHNT and CDR2 YYREEE (reference sequence). The CDR3 DNA reads TGTGCCAGCAGCTTGGGGGTAGCGGGCAATGAGCAGTTCTTC. This translates into CASSLGVAGNEQFF.

The chain carries TRBV3-1 (or the pseudogene TRBV3-2) and TRBJ1-3, with a weak D call TRBD1 (5 bases). Germline assignment: CDR1 LGHDT and CDR2 YNNKEL (reference sequence). The CDR3 is made up of 17 amino acids. V was pared by 0 bases and J by 3 bases, with 15 bases between. In DNA, the CDR3 is TGTGCCAGCAGCCAAGAAGATCTGGGGGTGGGTGGAAACACCATATATTTT. Translating it yields CASSQEDLGVGGNTIYF.

V gene TRBV30 combines with J gene TRBJ1-5; D not resolved. V shed 1 base and J shed 4 bases, with 8 bases lying between them. Germline V lookup: CDR1 GTSNPN, CDR2 SVGIG (reference sequence). The CDR3 covers 13 residues. CDR3 nucleotides: TGTGCCTGGAGTGAAGCCGGGAATCAGCCCCAGCATTTT. It yields the protein CAWSEAGNQPQHF.

This sequence joins TRBV19 and TRBJ1-2; D remains ambiguous. The ends were cut back, 0 bases at V and 5 bases at J, with 10 bases in the middle. The CDR3 totals 14 residues. Germline V gene lookup returns CDR1 LNHDA and CDR2 SQIVND (reference sequence). Here the CDR3 DNA reads TGTGCCAGTAGTATAGATTTTGGGGAGTATGGCTACACCTTC. As protein: CASSIDFGEYGYTF.

V gene TRBV19 combines with J gene TRBJ1-6; a weak D match, TRBD1 (6 bases). Per the germline V gene, CDR1 is LNHDA and CDR2 is SQIVND (reference sequence). This CDR3 has 15 residues. The V and J ends lost 5 bases and 6 bases respectively, with 14 bases between them. The CDR3 bases are TGTGCCAGTAGTTCTTCCGCCAGGGGTAATTCACCCCTCCACTTT. This gives the protein CASSSSARGNSPLHF. Full variable domain (rest looked up from reference TRBV19 and TRBJ1-6): DGGITQSPKYLFRKEGQNVTLSCEQNLNHDAMYWYRQDPGQGLRLIYYSQIVNDFQKGDIAEGYSVSREKKESFPLTVTSAQKNPTAFYLCASSSSARGNSPLHFGNGTRLTVT.

The sample holds a few counts of this clone. This chain uses TRBV19 with TRBJ1-2; tentatively, D is TRBD1 (6 bases). V lost 6 bases and J 2 bases, leaving 13 bases between the germline ends. Germline V gene lookup returns CDR1 LNHDA and CDR2 SQIVND (reference sequence). CDR3 length: 14 residues. In nucleotides, the CDR3 is TGTGCCAGTAGCCCATCACAGGGAAACTATGGCTACACCTTC. It encodes CASSPSQGNYGYTF.

This clone was counted a single time. The V gene is TRBV7-6, the J gene TRBJ1-4; TRBD1 matches 8 bases. Germline CDR1 reads SGHVS; CDR2 reads FNYEAQ. The length of the CDR3 is 16 residues. The J segment lost 3 bases and the V segment lost 5 bases, leaving 8 bases of the junction unmatched. CDR3 DNA sequence: TGTGCCAGCAGCGTCCGACAGGGGCAAGCTAATGAAAAACTGTTTTTT. Amino acids: CASSVRQGQANEKLFF.

This clone was detected a few times. The rearrangement uses TRBV2 and TRBJ1-5; D is possibly TRBD1 (6 bases). This CDR3 is built from 15 residues. V was pared by 4 bases and J by 6 bases, with 16 bases between. Germline CDR1 reads SNHLY; CDR2 reads FYNNEI. The CDR3 coding sequence is TGTGCCAGCAGTGCCCTGGGGGCACAGGGTCAGCCCCAGCATTTT. Its translation is CASSALGAQGQPQHF.

This clone was recorded once. V and J are TRBV21-1 and TRBJ1-1. TRBV21-1 is a listed pseudogene. The CDR3 sequence is 19 residues long. CDR3 nucleotide sequence: TGTGCCAGCAGCAAAGCTTGTAGAACGGGCGAGAGAGGTATCACTGAAGCTTTCTTT. It specifies CASSKACRTGERGITEAFF.

This clone appeared many times. This sequence joins TRBV6-5 and TRBJ2-1; possibly TRBD1 for D (5 bases). The CDR3 sequence is 14 residues long. CDR1 and CDR2 (germline): MNHEY, SVGAGI. V gave up 6 bases and J gave up 6 bases, with 15 bases separating them. The CDR3 is CASSLTESRNEQFF. The CDR3 nucleotides read TGTGCCAGCAGCTTGACAGAGAGTCGCAATGAGCAGTTCTTC.

This chain joins TRBV5-4 and TRBJ1-6; D ambiguous. The V end was cut by 3 bases, the J end by 8 bases, with 12 bases between. The length of the CDR3 is 14 residues. Germline lookup yields CDR1 SGHNT and CDR2 YYREEE (reference sequence). Here the CDR3 DNA reads TGTGCCAGCAGCTCGGTCACGAGAGATTCACCCCTCCACTTT. This translates into CASSSVTRDSPLHF.

The V call is TRBV27, the J call TRBJ1-6; tentative D call: TRBD1 (5 bases). Trimming removed 5 bases at V and 6 bases at J, with 14 bases between. Germline assignment: CDR1 MNHEY and CDR2 SMNVEV (reference sequence). This CDR3 is 15 amino acids long. The CDR3 DNA reads as TGTGCCAGCAGTGCTCCGGGACGGGGTAATTCACCCCTCCACTTT. It codes for CASSAPGRGNSPLHF.

The V call is TRBV12-3 or TRBV12-4, the J call TRBJ2-7; a possible D gene is TRBD2 (6 bases). This CDR3 region has 13 residues. V gave up 7 bases and J gave up 0 bases, with 10 bases separating them. CDR3 loop: CASKGRSSYEQYF. CDR3 nucleotide sequence: TGTGCCAGCAAAGGGAGGAGCTCCTACGAGCAGTACTTC.